The present entry profiles one TCR beta chain with its context. This sample stems from a study of blood T cell repertoires in COVID-19. This CDR3 is built from 14 residues. Unmatched junction bases numbered 5, after V lost 5 bases and J lost 5 bases. Germline values: CDR1 LNHDA, CDR2 SQIVND (reference sequence). Sequenced by immunoSEQ multiplex PCR; TCRdb stores in-frame clones only, minus some. The top ten clones hold more than 2% of a sample with about 170,000 clones, around 89% of them seen once. Sequences were obtained from peripheral blood. This clonotype was sampled from a man aged 50 to 60 who had recovered from COVID-19. This sequence joins TRBV19 and TRBJ1-5, with TRBD1 matching 8 bases. The CDR3 DNA sequence: TGTGCCAGTAGTGTACAGGGGGATGATCAGCCCCAGCATTTT. This codes for CASSVQGDDQPQHF.